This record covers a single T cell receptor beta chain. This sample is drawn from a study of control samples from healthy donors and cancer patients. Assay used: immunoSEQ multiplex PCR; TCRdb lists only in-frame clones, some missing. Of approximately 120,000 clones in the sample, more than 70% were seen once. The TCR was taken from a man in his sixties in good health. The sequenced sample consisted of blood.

The CDR3, as DNA: TGTGCCACCAGCAAGGACAGTTATGTAGCCTACGAGCAGTACTTC. Translating gives CATSKDSYVAYEQYF. This chain joins TRBV15 and TRBJ2-7; D perhaps matches TRBD1 (6 bases). The V gene's germline CDR1 is LNHNV and CDR2 YYDKDF (reference sequence). V lost 4 bases to trimming and J lost 2 bases, with 15 bases between them. The CDR3 totals 15 residues.